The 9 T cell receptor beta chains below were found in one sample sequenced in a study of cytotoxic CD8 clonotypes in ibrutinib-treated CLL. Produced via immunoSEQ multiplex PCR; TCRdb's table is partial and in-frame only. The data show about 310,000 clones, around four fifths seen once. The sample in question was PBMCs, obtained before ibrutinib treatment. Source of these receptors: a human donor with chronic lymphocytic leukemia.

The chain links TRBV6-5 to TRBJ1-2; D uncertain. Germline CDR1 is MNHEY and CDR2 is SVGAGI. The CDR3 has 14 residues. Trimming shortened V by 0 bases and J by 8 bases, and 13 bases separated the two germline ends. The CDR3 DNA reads TGTGCCAGCAGTTACTCGAATAACGGAGGCGGCTACACCTTC. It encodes CASSYSNNGGGYTF.

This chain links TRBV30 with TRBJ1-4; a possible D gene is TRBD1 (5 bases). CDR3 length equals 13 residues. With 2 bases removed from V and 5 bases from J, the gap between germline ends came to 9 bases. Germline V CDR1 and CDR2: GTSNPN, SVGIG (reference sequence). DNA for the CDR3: TGTGCCTGGAGTCAGGGTACAAATGAAAAACTGTTTTTT. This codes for CAWSQGTNEKLFF.

The CDR3: CASTEAFF. The CDR3 nucleotides read TGTGCCAGCACCGAAGCTTTCTTT. This sequence joins TRBV6-1 and TRBJ1-1, with D unresolved. The CDR3 length is 8 residues. V lost 7 bases and J lost 8, with 2 bases in between. Per germline, CDR1 MNHNS and CDR2 SASEGT.

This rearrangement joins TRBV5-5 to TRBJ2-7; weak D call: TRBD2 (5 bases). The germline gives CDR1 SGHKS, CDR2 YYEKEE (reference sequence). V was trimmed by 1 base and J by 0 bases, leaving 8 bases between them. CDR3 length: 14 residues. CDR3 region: CASSLRESSYEQYF. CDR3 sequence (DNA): TGTGCCAGCAGCTTGCGGGAAAGCTCCTACGAGCAGTACTTC. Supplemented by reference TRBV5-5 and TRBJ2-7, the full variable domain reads DAGVTQSPTHLIKTRGQQVTLRCSPISGHKSVSWYQQVLGQGPQFIFQYYEKEERGRGNFPDRFSARQFPNYSSELNVNALLLGDSALYLCASSLRESSYEQYFGPGTRLTVT.

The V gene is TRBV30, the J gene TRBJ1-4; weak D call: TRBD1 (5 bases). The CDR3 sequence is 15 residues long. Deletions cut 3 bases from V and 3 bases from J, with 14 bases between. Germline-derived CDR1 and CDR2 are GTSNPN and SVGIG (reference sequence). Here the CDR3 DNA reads TGTGCCTGGAGCGACACCGGGACGGCTAATGAAAAACTGTTTTTT. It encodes CAWSDTGTANEKLFF.

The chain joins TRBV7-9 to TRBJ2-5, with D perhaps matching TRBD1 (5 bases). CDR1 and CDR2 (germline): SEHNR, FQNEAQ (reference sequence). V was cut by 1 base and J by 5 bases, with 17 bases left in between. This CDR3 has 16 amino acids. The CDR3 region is CASSLESGRKGETQYF. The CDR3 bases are TGTGCCAGCAGCTTAGAATCTGGCAGAAAGGGGGAGACCCAGTACTTC. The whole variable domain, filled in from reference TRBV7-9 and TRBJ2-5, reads DTGVSQNPRHKITKRGQNVTFRCDPISEHNRLYWYRQTLGQGPEFLTYFQNEAQLEKSRLLSDRFSAERPKGSFSTLEIQRTEQGDSAMYLCASSLESGRKGETQYFGPGTRLLVL.

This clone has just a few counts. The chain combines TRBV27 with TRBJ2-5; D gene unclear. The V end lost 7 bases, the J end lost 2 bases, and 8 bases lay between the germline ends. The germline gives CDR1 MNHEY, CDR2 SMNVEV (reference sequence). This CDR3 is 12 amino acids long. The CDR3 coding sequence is TGTGCCAGCAAAAATGAACAAGAGACCCAGTACTTC. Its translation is CASKNEQETQYF.

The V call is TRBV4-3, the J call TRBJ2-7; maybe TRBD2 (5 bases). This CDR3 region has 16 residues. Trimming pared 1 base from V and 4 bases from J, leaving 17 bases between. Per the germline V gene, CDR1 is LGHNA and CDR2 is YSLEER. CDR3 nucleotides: TGCGCCAGCAGCCAAGCGGCGCGGGCCACGGTTTACGAGCAGTACTTC. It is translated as CASSQAARATVYEQYF.

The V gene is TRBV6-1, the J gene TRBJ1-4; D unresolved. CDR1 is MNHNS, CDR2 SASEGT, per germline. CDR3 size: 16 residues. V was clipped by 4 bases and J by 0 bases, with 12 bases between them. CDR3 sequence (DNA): TGTGCCAGCAGTGTAGCAGCTCATGCAACTAATGAAAAACTGTTTTTT. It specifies CASSVAAHATNEKLFF.